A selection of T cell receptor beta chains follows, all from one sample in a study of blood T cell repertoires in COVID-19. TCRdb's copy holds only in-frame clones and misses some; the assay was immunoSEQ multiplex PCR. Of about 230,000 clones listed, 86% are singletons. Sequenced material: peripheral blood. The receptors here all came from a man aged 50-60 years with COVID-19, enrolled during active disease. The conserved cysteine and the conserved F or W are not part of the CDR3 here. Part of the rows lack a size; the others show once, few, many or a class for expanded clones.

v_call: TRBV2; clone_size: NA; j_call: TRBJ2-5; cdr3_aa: ASSRDSQETQY
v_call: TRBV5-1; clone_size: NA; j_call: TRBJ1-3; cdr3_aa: ASRPTGGSGNTIY
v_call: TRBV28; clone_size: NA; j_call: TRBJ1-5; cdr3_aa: ASSTGVNNQPQH
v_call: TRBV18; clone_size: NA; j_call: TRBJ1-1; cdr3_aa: ASSPYRGPTEAF
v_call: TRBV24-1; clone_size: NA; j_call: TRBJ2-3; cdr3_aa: ATSDSGLDTQY
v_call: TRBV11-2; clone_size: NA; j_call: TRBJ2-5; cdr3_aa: ASSYGTSGTGETQY
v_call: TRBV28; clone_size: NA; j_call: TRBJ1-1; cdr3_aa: ASSLPTGTLAF
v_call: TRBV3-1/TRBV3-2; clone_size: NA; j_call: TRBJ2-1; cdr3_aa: ASSQFGRGSGSIFGGNEQF
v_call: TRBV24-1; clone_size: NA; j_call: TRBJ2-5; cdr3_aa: ATSDPAAGGLQY
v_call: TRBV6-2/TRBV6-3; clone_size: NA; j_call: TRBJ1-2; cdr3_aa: ASSYAGTSPRGYT
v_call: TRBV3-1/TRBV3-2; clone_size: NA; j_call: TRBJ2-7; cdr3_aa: ASSQRQGYYEQY
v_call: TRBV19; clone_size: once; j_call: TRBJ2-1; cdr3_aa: ASSGTLAGPHNEQF
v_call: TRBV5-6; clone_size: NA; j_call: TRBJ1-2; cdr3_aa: ASSFSEALGNYGYT
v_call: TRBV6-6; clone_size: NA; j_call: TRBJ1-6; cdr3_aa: ASSYFNRVSPLH
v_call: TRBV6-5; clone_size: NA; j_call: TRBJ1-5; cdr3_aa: ASSPGMSQPQH
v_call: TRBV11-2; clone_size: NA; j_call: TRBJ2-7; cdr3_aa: ASSLVFRPDEQY
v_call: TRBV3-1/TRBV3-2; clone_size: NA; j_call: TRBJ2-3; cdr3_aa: ASSQGREGTDTQY
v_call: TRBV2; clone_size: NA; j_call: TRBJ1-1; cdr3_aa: ASSEDSNTEAF
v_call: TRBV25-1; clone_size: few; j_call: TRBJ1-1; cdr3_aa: ASSAREGTSAF
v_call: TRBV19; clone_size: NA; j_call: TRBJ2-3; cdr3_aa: ASTSTDSSTDTQY
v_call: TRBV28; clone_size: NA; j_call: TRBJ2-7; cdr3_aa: ASSKTYEQY
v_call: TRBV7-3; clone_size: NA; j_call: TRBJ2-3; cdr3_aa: ASSLGLAGGADTQY
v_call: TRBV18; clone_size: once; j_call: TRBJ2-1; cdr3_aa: ASSPLTGEDEQF
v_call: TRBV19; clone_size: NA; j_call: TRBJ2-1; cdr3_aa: ASGPGLRDLNEQF
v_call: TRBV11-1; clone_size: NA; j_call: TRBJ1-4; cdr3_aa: ASSSRQAANEKLF
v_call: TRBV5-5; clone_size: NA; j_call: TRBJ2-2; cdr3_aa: ASTSNSLELF
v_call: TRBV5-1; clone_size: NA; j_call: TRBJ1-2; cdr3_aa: ASSLDRGHRYGYT
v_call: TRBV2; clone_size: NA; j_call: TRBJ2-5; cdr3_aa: ASIIRRAWASQETQY
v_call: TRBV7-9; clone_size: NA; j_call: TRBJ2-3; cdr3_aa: ASSLDREVVDTQY
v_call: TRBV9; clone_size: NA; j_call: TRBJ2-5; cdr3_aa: ASSSGADKYQETQY
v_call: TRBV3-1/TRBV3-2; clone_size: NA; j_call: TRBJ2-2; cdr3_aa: ASSQADRNTGELF
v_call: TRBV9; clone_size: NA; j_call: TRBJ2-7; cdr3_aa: ASSPSGISLGSEQY
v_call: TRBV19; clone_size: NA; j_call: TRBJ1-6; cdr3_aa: ASSIRDRDASPLH
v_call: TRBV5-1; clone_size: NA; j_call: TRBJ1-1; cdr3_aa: ASSSSIRGTEAF
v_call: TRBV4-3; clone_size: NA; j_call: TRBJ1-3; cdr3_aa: ASSRGNSGNTIY
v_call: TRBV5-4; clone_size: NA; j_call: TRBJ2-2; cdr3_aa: ASSSPGSGETGELF
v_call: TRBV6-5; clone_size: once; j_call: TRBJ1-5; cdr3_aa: ASHPTDRNQPQH
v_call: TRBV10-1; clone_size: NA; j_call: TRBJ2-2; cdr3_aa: ASSVAPLGSGELF
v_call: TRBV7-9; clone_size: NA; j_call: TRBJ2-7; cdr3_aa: ASSPQGLNVNYEQY
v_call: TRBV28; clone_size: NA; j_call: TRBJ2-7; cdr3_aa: ASSFRGPLFEQY
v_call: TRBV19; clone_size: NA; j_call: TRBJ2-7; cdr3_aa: ASSTNLALTGRGEQY
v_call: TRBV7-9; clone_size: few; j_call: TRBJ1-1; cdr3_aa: ASSSPWAEAF
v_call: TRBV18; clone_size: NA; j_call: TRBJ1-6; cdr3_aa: ASSPDSTYNSPLH
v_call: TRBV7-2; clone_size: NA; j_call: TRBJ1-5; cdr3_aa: ASSPLGVGERNQPQH
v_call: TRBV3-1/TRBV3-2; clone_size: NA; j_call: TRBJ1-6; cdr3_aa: ASSQDQGYSPLH
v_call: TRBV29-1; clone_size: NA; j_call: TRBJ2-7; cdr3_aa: SVVRDSSYEQY
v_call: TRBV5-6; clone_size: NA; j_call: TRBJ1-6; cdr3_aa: ASSLNGLGSNSPLH
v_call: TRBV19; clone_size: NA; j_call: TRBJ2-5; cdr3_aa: ASSRDARGQETQY
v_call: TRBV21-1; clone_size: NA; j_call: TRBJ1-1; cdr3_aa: ASSIPVEGMNTEAF
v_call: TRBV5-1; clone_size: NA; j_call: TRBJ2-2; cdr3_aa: ASGPRTENTGELF
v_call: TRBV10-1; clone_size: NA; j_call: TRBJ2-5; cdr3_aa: ASILQGGLAGVQETQY
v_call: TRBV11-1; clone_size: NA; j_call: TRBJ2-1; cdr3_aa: ASTSGGGANNEQF
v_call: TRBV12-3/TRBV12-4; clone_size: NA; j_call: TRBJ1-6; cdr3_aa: ASSLLDKAPLH
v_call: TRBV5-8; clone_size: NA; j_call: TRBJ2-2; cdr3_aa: ASSWVPGQGPTGELF
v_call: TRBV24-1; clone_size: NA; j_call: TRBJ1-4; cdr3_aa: ATSDSTGGGEKLF